The T cell receptor beta chain described here comes from a study of blood T cell repertoires in COVID-19. The assay was immunoSEQ multiplex PCR, and TCRdb's table has in-frame clones only and misses some. The sample includes about 210,000 clones, under 90% of them seen just once. This clone was counted between two and nine times. The CDR3 totals 15 residues. The germline V gene has CDR1 SGHVS and CDR2 FQNEAQ. The V end lost 1 base, the J end lost 0 bases, and 7 bases lay between the germline ends. What was sequenced was PBMCs or T cells enriched from blood (not recorded which). J is TRBJ1-3 and V is TRBV7-8; D gene unclear. The receptor comes from a woman in her 50s with acute COVID-19. The CDR3 region is CASSLEVSSGNTIYF. The DNA of the CDR3 is TGTGCCAGCAGCTTAGAAGTGAGCTCTGGAAACACCATATATTTT.